The 20 T cell receptor beta chains below were found in one sample sequenced in a study of cytomegalovirus exposure and HLA in healthy donors. PCR was performed using 60 Vbeta and 13 Jbeta primers. Here immunoSEQ multiplex PCR was the method, and the copy in TCRdb shows in-frame clones only, minus some. This table has about 55,000 clones, roughly four fifths appearing once. The sample was PBMCs. Receptor source: a man between 25 and 39 years old in good health and CMV-seronegative.

This clone was seen more than once but under ten times. V gene TRBV7-2 combines with J gene TRBJ2-1; D possibly corresponds to TRBD2 (6 bases). The V gene lost 6 bases and the J gene lost 0 bases, with 12 bases spanning the gap. This CDR3 region has 15 residues. Germline V gene lookup returns CDR1 SGHTA and CDR2 FQGNSA. This CDR3 reads CASSLEGSSYNEQFF. Written as DNA, the CDR3 is TGTGCCAGCAGTCTGGAGGGGAGCTCCTACAATGAGCAGTTCTTC.

This clone was seen a handful of times. The V and J genes are TRBV19 and TRBJ2-3, with 7 bases identical to TRBD2. The CDR3 spans 16 residues. The V gene end was trimmed by 5 bases and the J gene end by 1 base; junction bases not matched to a gene: 9. Germline CDR1 and CDR2: LNHDA and SQIVND (reference sequence). The CDR3 DNA is TGTGCCAGTAGTTTAATGGCGGGAGAGGGCACAGATACGCAGTATTTT. Translating gives CASSLMAGEGTDTQYF.

The V call is TRBV27, the J call TRBJ1-2, with 9 bases matching TRBD1. V dropped 6 bases and J dropped 8; count of bases not matched to a gene: 10. The CDR3 has 14 amino acids. Germline lookup yields CDR1 MNHEY and CDR2 SMNVEV (reference sequence). The CDR3 is CASRTPGTGLGYTF. In DNA, the CDR3 is TGTGCCAGCAGGACTCCGGGGACAGGGCTCGGCTACACCTTC.

The J gene is TRBJ2-7, the V gene TRBV5-1, with TRBD1 matching 8 bases. The CDR3 is 14 residues long. The junction had 7 bases not matched to a gene; V was cut back by 4 bases and J by 4 bases. Germline V gives CDR1 SGHRS, CDR2 YFSETQ. The CDR3 DNA sequence: TGCGCCAGCAGCATTAGGACAGGGAGGTACGAGCAGTACTTC. Translating gives CASSIRTGRYEQYF.

This clone was counted once. J is TRBJ1-1 and V is TRBV19; TRBD1 might be the D (6 bases). This CDR3 is built from 16 residues. CDR1 is LNHDA and CDR2 is SQIVND in the germline V gene (reference sequence). V was clipped by 7 bases and J by 0 bases, with 18 bases between them. The CDR3 loop is CASTPGVSFLNTEAFF. As DNA, the CDR3 is TGTGCCAGTACTCCAGGGGTGTCCTTCTTGAACACTGAAGCTTTCTTT. Together with reference TRBV19 and TRBJ1-1, the CDR3 gives the full variable domain: DGGITQSPKYLFRKEGQNVTLSCEQNLNHDAMYWYRQDPGQGLRLIYYSQIVNDFQKGDIAEGYSVSREKKESFPLTVTSAQKNPTAFYLCASTPGVSFLNTEAFFGQGTRLTVV.

J is TRBJ1-2 and V is TRBV10-1, with TRBD1 matching over 7 bases. The CDR3 length is 13 residues. V shed 3 bases and J 4 bases; nucleotides not matched to a gene: 2. Germline V gene data show CDR1 as WNHNN and CDR2 as SYGVQD (reference sequence). DNA for the CDR3: TGCGCCAGCAGTGAAGGGGGCAGCTATGGCTACACCTTC. Translating gives CASSEGGSYGYTF.

The chain uses TRBV27 and TRBJ1-1; TRBD1 matches 9 bases. Per the germline V gene, CDR1 is MNHEY and CDR2 is SMNVEV (reference sequence). J gave up 2 bases and V 6 bases, and 4 bases lay outside the gene matches. The length of the CDR3 is 14 residues. In DNA form, the CDR3 reads TGTGCCAGCAGGAAGGGACAGGGCAACACTGAAGCTTTCTTT. Translated, it gives CASRKGQGNTEAFF.

There are a few counts of this clone. This chain uses TRBV4-1 with TRBJ2-1; the match to TRBD2 covers 15 bases. Germline CDR1 and CDR2: MGHRA and YSYEKL. Trimming removed 0 bases from V and 1 base from J; junction bases left unmatched: 4. This CDR3 is 19 amino acids long. This CDR3 reads CASSQDPGLAGGSYNEQFF. The CDR3 DNA reads TGCGCCAGCAGCCAAGATCCGGGACTAGCGGGAGGTTCCTACAATGAGCAGTTCTTC.

This clone was detected a few times. This chain joins TRBV7-9 and TRBJ2-3, with D maybe TRBD2 (5 bases). V was clipped by 2 bases and J by 3 bases, with 15 bases between them. The V gene's germline CDR1 is SEHNR and CDR2 FQNEAQ (reference sequence). The CDR3 has 16 residues. CDR3 loop: CASSLRSGNPTDTQYF. Written as DNA, the CDR3 is TGTGCCAGCAGCTTAAGGTCGGGAAACCCGACAGATACGCAGTATTTT.

The V and J genes are TRBV5-5 and TRBJ1-4; D possibly corresponds to TRBD1 (6 bases). The CDR3 runs to 18 residues. V was pared by 5 bases and J by 5 bases, with 25 bases between. CDR1 and CDR2 from the germline V gene are SGHKS and YYEKEE (reference sequence). The CDR3: CASSAARIQGQKNEKLFF. The CDR3 DNA sequence: TGTGCCAGCAGTGCCGCTCGAATCCAGGGGCAGAAAAATGAAAAACTGTTTTTT.

The rearrangement links TRBV28 to TRBJ2-4, with D tentatively TRBD1 (5 bases). The germline V and J ends were trimmed by 8 bases and 0 bases, with 8 bases remaining between them. The CDR3 runs to 13 residues. In germline, CDR1 is MDHEN, CDR2 SYDVKM. This CDR3 is CASYRLAKNIQYF. CDR3 DNA sequence: TGTGCCAGCTACAGGCTAGCCAAAAACATTCAGTACTTC.

The chain carries TRBV7-9 and TRBJ1-2; TRBD1 might be the D (5 bases). This CDR3 region has 16 residues. The germline V gene has CDR1 SEHNR and CDR2 FQNEAQ (reference sequence). Trimming removed 2 bases at V and 0 bases at J, with 13 bases between. CDR3 nucleotide sequence: TGTGCCAGCAGCTTATTCGGACAAGCTTCTAACTATGGCTACACCTTC. Its protein is CASSLFGQASNYGYTF.

This clone was detected only once. V is TRBV28 and J is TRBJ1-1; 7 bases are shared with TRBD1. V lost 3 bases, J lost 7 bases, and 5 bases stayed unmatched. The CDR3 runs 13 residues. Germline CDR1 MDHEN, CDR2 SYDVKM. CDR3 amino acids: CASSFLQGSEAFF. CDR3 nucleotide sequence: TGTGCCAGCAGTTTTCTACAGGGGAGTGAAGCTTTCTTT.

The chain joins TRBV10-2 to TRBJ2-4; 14 nucleotides line up with TRBD2. After removal of 4 bases from V and 9 bases from J, the junction contained 5 bases not matched to a gene. Germline V lookup: CDR1 WSHSY, CDR2 SAAADI. CDR3 length: 15 residues. CDR3 bases: TGCGCCAGCAGTGCGACTAGCGGGAGGGCCACCATTCAGTACTTC. Its translation is CASSATSGRATIQYF.

Note on this clone: Within the sample, other DNA sequences also encode this same CDR3. The V gene is TRBV30, the J gene TRBJ2-7; TRBD1 might be the D (5 bases). The germline CDR1 and CDR2 sequences are GTSNPN and SVGIG (reference sequence). The CDR3 is 13 amino acids. V gave up 0 bases and J gave up 7 bases, with 13 bases separating them. The CDR3 reads CAWSVADQGEQYF. The CDR3 nucleotides are TGTGCCTGGAGTGTGGCAGACCAGGGAGAGCAGTACTTC.

The chain uses TRBV6-5 and TRBJ1-1; 9 nucleotides agree with TRBD1. This CDR3 spans 15 amino acids. CDR1 and CDR2 (germline): MNHEY, SVGAGI. V shed 9 bases, J shed 2 bases, and the junction held 10 bases outside the gene matches. The CDR3 spells CARWTGAGSNTEAFF. In nucleotides, the CDR3 is TGTGCCAGATGGACAGGGGCAGGAAGTAACACTGAAGCTTTCTTT.

CDR3 coding DNA: TGTGCCAGCAGTACCGGGACTAGACACAATGAGCAGTTCTTC. As protein: CASSTGTRHNEQFF. The chain combines TRBV6-4 with TRBJ2-1; TRBD2 aligns across 8 bases. This CDR3 is 14 amino acids long. With V trimmed by 5 bases and J by 5 bases, 5 bases remained unmatched. From germline, CDR1 is MRHNA and CDR2 SNTAGT.

The chain joins TRBV11-3 to TRBJ1-1; perhaps TRBD1 as D (5 bases). Germline values: CDR1 SGHNT, CDR2 YENEEA. V shed 4 bases and J shed 1 base, with 7 bases lying between them. CDR3 size: 13 residues. Here the CDR3 reads CASSYDRNTEAFF. The CDR3 DNA sequence: TGTGCCAGCAGCTACGACAGGAACACTGAAGCTTTCTTT.

DNA for the CDR3: TGCGCCAGCAGGCAACCCGGACAGGGGAATAATTCACCCCTCCACTTT. Its translation is CASRQPGQGNNSPLHF. V gene TRBV4-1 combines with J gene TRBJ1-6, with 9 bases lining up with TRBD1. The CDR3 consists of 16 residues. Per the germline V gene, CDR1 is MGHRA and CDR2 is YSYEKL. J gave up 5 bases and V 6 bases, and 8 bases lay outside the gene matches.

This rearrangement joins TRBV4-3 to TRBJ1-2; D call uncertain. With 2 bases removed from V and 4 bases from J, the gap between germline ends came to 11 bases. The CDR3 runs 14 residues. Germline V gives CDR1 LGHNA, CDR2 YSLEER. The CDR3 nucleotides are TGCGCCAGCAGCCAATACGCAGGCACCTATGGCTACACCTTC. Protein product: CASSQYAGTYGYTF.